This TCR beta chain was identified in a study of T cell responses to AZD1222 COVID-19 vaccine. TCRdb's copy holds only in-frame clones and misses some; the assay was immunoSEQ multiplex PCR. The repertoire holds approximately 150,000 clones, about 93% seen once, with around 5.4% in the top ten. This CDR3 contains 13 residues. V was pared by 5 bases and J by 5 bases, with 9 bases between. From germline, CDR1 is LNHDA and CDR2 SQIVND (reference sequence). General study results and limits: Within unmutated variant regions lay the reported targets of nearly half of spike-specific TCRs. Most donors were white British, females outnumbered males, and clonal diversity was possibly underestimated. Scientists sampled the repertoires only once the peak T cell response had passed. Spike-specific TCR breadth and depth rose after two AZD1222 doses.

Regarding this clone: Its matching antigen is unknown.

This chain connects TRBV19 to TRBJ2-2; tentative D call: TRBD2 (5 bases). The sequenced sample was peripheral blood, obtained on day 0 of AZD1222 vaccination. This clonotype originated in an adult in good health. In nucleotides, the CDR3 is TGTGCCAGTAGTCAATCGGGGACCGGGGAGCTGTTTTTT. It specifies CASSQSGTGELFF.